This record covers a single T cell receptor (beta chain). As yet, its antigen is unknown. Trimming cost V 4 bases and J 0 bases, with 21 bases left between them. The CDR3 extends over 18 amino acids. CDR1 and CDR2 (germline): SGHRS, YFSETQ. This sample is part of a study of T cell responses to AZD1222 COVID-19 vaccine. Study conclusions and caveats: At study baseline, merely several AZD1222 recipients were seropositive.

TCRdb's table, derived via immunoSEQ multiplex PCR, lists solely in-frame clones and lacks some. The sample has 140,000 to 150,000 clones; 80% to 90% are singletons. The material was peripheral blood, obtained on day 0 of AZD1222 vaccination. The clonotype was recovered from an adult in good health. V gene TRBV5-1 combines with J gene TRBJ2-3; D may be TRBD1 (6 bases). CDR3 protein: CASSPQPLTGKSTDTQYF. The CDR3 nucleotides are TGCGCCAGCAGCCCGCAGCCCTTAACAGGGAAAAGCACAGATACGCAGTATTTT.